One and the same sample provided the 19 T cell receptor beta chains below, sequenced in a study of cytomegalovirus exposure and HLA in healthy donors. The PCR employed 60 Vbeta primers together with 13 Jbeta primers. Clones were sequenced by immunoSEQ multiplex PCR, and TCRdb holds only the in-frame ones, with some missing. The data show fewer than 110,000 clones, 75% to 90% seen once. Sequenced material: PBMCs. The receptors derive from a man aged 30 to 45 in good health and CMV-seronegative.

This chain uses TRBV5-4 with TRBJ1-1; unclear D gene. The length of the CDR3 is 15 residues. The V end lost 3 bases, the J end lost 0 bases, and 12 bases lay between the germline ends. CDR1 is SGHNT and CDR2 is YYREEE in the germline V gene (reference sequence). The CDR3 sequence: CASSWSSNMNTEAFF. The CDR3 bases are TGTGCCAGCAGCTGGTCTTCAAACATGAACACTGAAGCTTTCTTT.

The chain is built from TRBV6-6 and TRBJ1-5, with D maybe TRBD1 (6 bases). The ends were cut back, 2 bases at V and 3 bases at J, with 14 bases in the middle. CDR3 length: 16 amino acids. Germline V CDR1 and CDR2: MNHNY, SVGAGI (reference sequence). CDR3 in DNA: TGTGCCAGCAGTTACCTACAGGGTAGGGACAATCAGCCCCAGCATTTT. Protein sequence: CASSYLQGRDNQPQHF.

This clone occurred once. V usage is TRBV5-4 and J usage is TRBJ1-2, with a weak D call TRBD1 (5 bases). The ends were cut back, 0 bases at V and 4 bases at J, with 16 bases in the middle. CDR1 is SGHNT, CDR2 YYREEE, per germline (reference sequence). CDR3 length: 16 amino acids. The DNA of the CDR3 is TGTGCCAGCAGCTTGGCCGACAGTCGCTATGGCTATGGCTACACCTTC. Translation gives CASSLADSRYGYGYTF.

The chain links TRBV10-3 to TRBJ2-1; D not resolved. Germline CDR1 and CDR2: ENHRY and SYGVKD. CDR3 size: 17 residues. V lost 7 bases, J lost 6 bases, and 25 bases lay in between. CDR3 region: CAITQGKRSSRGNEQFF. The CDR3 bases are TGTGCCATCACGCAAGGAAAAAGAAGCTCTAGAGGCAATGAGCAGTTCTTC.

This clone was seen a single time. V gene TRBV5-1 combines with J gene TRBJ2-5; 9 bases agree with TRBD2. V trimming: 2 bases; J trimming: 4 bases; junction bases outside the gene matches: 3. The length of the CDR3 is 14 residues. Germline-derived CDR1 and CDR2 are SGHRS and YFSETQ. CDR3 protein: CASSFSGSRETQYF. CDR3 coding DNA: TGCGCCAGCAGCTTTAGCGGGAGTCGAGAGACCCAGTACTTC.

The chain uses TRBV5-1 and TRBJ2-1; D might be TRBD1 (5 bases). The germline gives CDR1 SGHRS, CDR2 YFSETQ. V was trimmed by 1 base and J by 0 bases, leaving 11 bases between them. The CDR3 runs to 16 residues. This chain's CDR3 is CASSLKGLSSYNEQFF. For the CDR3, the DNA is TGCGCCAGCAGCTTGAAGGGGCTTAGCTCCTACAATGAGCAGTTCTTC.

The J gene is TRBJ2-7, the V gene TRBV10-3, with 10 bases fitting TRBD2. The CDR3 contains 16 residues. Germline CDR1 and CDR2: ENHRY and SYGVKD. V was pared by 4 bases and J by 4 bases, with 10 bases of the junction left unmatched. This CDR3 reads CAISGQSGTSVYEQYF. The CDR3 DNA sequence: TGTGCCATCAGTGGTCAAAGCGGGACTAGCGTGTACGAGCAGTACTTC.

The V call is TRBV10-3, the J call TRBJ2-1; 8 bases match TRBD2. V gave up 0 bases and J gave up 8 bases; unmatched junction bases: 15. The CDR3 is made up of 18 amino acids. CDR1 and CDR2 (germline): ENHRY, SYGVKD. In DNA, the CDR3 is TGTGCCATCAGTGAGTCAGTATTCGGGCTAGCGGGCTGGGATGAGCAGTTCTTC. It codes for CAISESVFGLAGWDEQFF.

The rearrangement uses TRBV29-1 and TRBJ2-1; 11 positions match TRBD2. Germline-derived CDR1 and CDR2 are SQVTM and ANQGSEA. The CDR3 totals 15 residues. V lost 8 bases to trimming and J lost 6 bases; unmatched junction nucleotides: 12. Here the CDR3 reads CSTTSGSTSSNEQFF. CDR3 sequence (DNA): TGCAGCACCACTAGCGGGAGTACATCATCCAATGAGCAGTTCTTC.

The chain has TRBV29-1 and TRBJ1-5; a weak D match, TRBD1 (5 bases). Looked up from germline, CDR1 is SQVTM and CDR2 is ANQGSEA. V was cut by 6 bases and J by 2 bases, with 14 bases left in between. This CDR3 has 14 residues. As DNA, the CDR3 is TGCAGCGTCAATTCAGGGTCCGGCAATCAGCCCCAGCATTTT. Translating gives CSVNSGSGNQPQHF.

CDR3 bases: TGTGCCAGCAGTCTTAGCGGTGCCTTCCAAGAGACCCAGTACTTC. Protein: CASSLSGAFQETQYF. The V call is TRBV28, the J call TRBJ2-5; D may be TRBD2 (6 bases). This CDR3 has 15 residues. Germline V gene lookup returns CDR1 MDHEN and CDR2 SYDVKM. The V and J ends lost 5 bases and 1 base respectively, with 14 bases between them.

The V call is TRBV28, the J call TRBJ2-7; D unresolved. The CDR3 spans 12 residues. V was cut by 2 bases and J by 6 bases, with 8 bases left in between. Germline values: CDR1 MDHEN, CDR2 SYDVKM. CDR3 DNA: TGTGCCAGCAGTTTAGAATCTACCGAGCAGTACTTC. This translates into CASSLESTEQYF.

The J gene is TRBJ2-1, the V gene TRBV6-5, with D possibly matching TRBD1 (5 bases). Trimming left V 10 bases short and J 6 bases short, with 19 bases between. The CDR3 runs 14 residues. Germline lookup yields CDR1 MNHEY and CDR2 SVGAGI. The DNA of the CDR3 is TGTGCCACCTCCCGTCAGGGATTCGGCAATGAGCAGTTCTTC. As protein: CATSRQGFGNEQFF.

This clone was counted between two and nine times. The chain uses TRBV18 and TRBJ1-1, with 8 bases identical to TRBD1. Germline CDR1 reads KGHSH; CDR2 reads LQKENI. The CDR3 is 14 residues long. The V segment lost 7 bases and the J segment 2 bases; nucleotides outside the gene matches: 6. The CDR3 here is CASYLDRVNTEAFF. The CDR3, as DNA: TGTGCCAGCTACCTGGACAGGGTCAACACTGAAGCTTTCTTT.

The chain links TRBV5-1 to TRBJ2-7; D is undetermined. This CDR3 region has 11 residues. V was clipped by 0 bases and J by 5 bases, with 3 bases between them. In germline, CDR1 is SGHRS, CDR2 YFSETQ. CDR3 sequence: CASSLADEQYF. In nucleotides, the CDR3 is TGCGCCAGCAGCTTGGCCGACGAGCAGTACTTC.

This chain uses TRBV2 with TRBJ1-5, with D possibly TRBD1 on 6 matching bases. Germline loops: CDR1 SNHLY, CDR2 FYNNEI. The CDR3 totals 12 residues. Deletions cut 3 bases from V and 6 bases from J, with 6 bases between. CDR3: CASSDRGQPQHF. For the CDR3, the DNA is TGTGCCAGCAGTGACAGGGGTCAGCCCCAGCATTTT.

Turning to this clone: The same CDR3 also results from other DNA sequences found in this sample. The genes are TRBV6-1 and TRBJ1-4; no clear D gene. The CDR3 spans 13 residues. Between the trimmed V and J ends, which lost 3 bases and 2 bases, there was a span of 4 bases. The V gene's germline CDR1 is MNHNS and CDR2 SASEGT. For the CDR3, the DNA is TGTGCCAGCAGTGACAGTACTAATGAAAAACTGTTTTTT. Its translation is CASSDSTNEKLFF.

The chain couples TRBV4-3 to TRBJ2-1, with TRBD2 matching over 11 bases. Germline assignment: CDR1 LGHNA and CDR2 YSLEER. The CDR3 covers 18 residues. Trimming cost V 1 base and J 9 bases; bases outside gene matches: 14. In DNA, the CDR3 is TGCGCCAGCAGCCAAGCTCACCTGACTAGCGGGATCATCAGTGAGCAGTTCTTC. It is translated as CASSQAHLTSGIISEQFF.

Concerning this clone itself: The sample carries other DNA sequences with the same CDR3. The chain is built from TRBV6-4 and TRBJ2-3, with 11 bases identical to TRBD2. Trimming removed 2 bases from V and 1 base from J; junction bases left unmatched: 2. The CDR3 runs 16 residues. CDR1 is MRHNA, CDR2 SNTAGT, per germline. CDR3 bases: TGTGCCAGCAGTGACGGGACTAGCGGTGGCACAGATACGCAGTATTTT. It codes for CASSDGTSGGTDTQYF.